This paragraph covers one T cell receptor beta chain sequence. This clonotype was recorded a few times. The antigen it binds to is not known. The sample holds no much larger clone one base away, and base qualities are not on file. CDR1 SQVTM and CDR2 ANQGSEA are derived from the germline V gene. Taken from cysteine to phenylalanine, the CDR3 has 12 residues. Left in the record is the CDR3 DNA by itself, 36 bases read in frame from the first base. The V end loses 0 bases and the J end loses 7 bases, and a stretch of 7 bases separates them. The receptor library was made with RT-PCR. Sequenced on a NextSeq 550. TCRdb trimmed public reads at Q25 via fastp, called clones via MiXCR and kept in-frame beta chains. Here each entry gathers all rows of one CDR3 protein and keeps the most common genes and DNA. Across this sample there are 800,000 to 1,000,000 distinct CDR3 sequences, with approximately 19% seen only once. The ten largest clones represent 5% to 6.5% of the sample.

This record comes from a study of patients and donors after allogeneic stem cell transplantation (dated by TCRdb to 2018 to 2021). The receptor was derived from a human donor who was either an allogeneic HSCT recipient or a stem cell or donor lymphocyte infusion donor (not recorded which). It is not recorded whose cells these are; they may come from a transplant donor. Input material: blood, either unsorted or a sorted T cell fraction (not recorded which). The chain is made from TRBV29-1 and TRBJ2-1, with a tentative D gene TRBD1 over 6 matching bases. The DNA is as follows: TGCAGCGTTGAAGAGCAGGGGAATGAGCAGTTCTTC. It encodes CSVEEQGNEQFF.